This TCR beta chain was sequenced during a study of blood T cells in healthy people across ages. Germline CDR1 is LGHDT and CDR2 is YNNKEL (reference sequence). The V gene end was trimmed by 4 bases and the J gene end by 3 bases; junction bases not matched to a gene: 6. The CDR3 has 15 amino acids. Then a second PCR, running about 6 to 12 cycles, was carried out with a sample-barcoded 5' primer and a J-beta primer mix. TCRdb re-called the 5' RACE reads with MiXCR, one entry per CDR3 protein. Seen here are around 800,000 distinct CDR3 sequences, around a quarter observed once, and the top ten hold about 2.9%. These data also featured in a second study, about T cells of mothers and their children.

This chain links TRBV3-1 with TRBJ2-7; 10 positions agree with TRBD1. This receptor was taken from a boy aged 5-17 years in good health. Source material: blood. CDR3 DNA: TGTGCCAGCAGCCCCGGGACAGGGGATTTCTACGAGCAGTACTTC. It codes for CASSPGTGDFYEQYF.